A selection of T cell receptor beta chains follows, all from one sample in a study of CD8+CD57+ T cells in acquired aplastic anemia. TCRdb ran MiXCR on the reads and lists one entry per CDR3 protein. This table holds about 40,000 distinct CDR3 sequences, about 60% found once. Sequencing input: sorted CD4+, CD8+, or CD8+CD57+ T cells (not recorded which) from PBMCs. These TCRs come from a human donor with aplastic anemia. Each CDR3 is given with its conserved first and last residue. The D gene is left open where the match is weak. Only some rows state a clone size, as once, few, many or a class for expanded clones.

>NA|TRBJ1-5|NA|TRBV9
TGTGCCAGCAGTTTGGGGCATCGACGGTCTAATCAGCCCCAGCATTTT
CASSLGHRRSNQPQHF
>many|TRBJ2-7|NA|TRBV6-6
TGTGCCAGCAGTTACTCCACTGATACCTACGAGCAGTACTTC
CASSYSTDTYEQYF
>NA|TRBJ2-1|TRBD1|TRBV7-3
TGTGCCAGCAGCCCTATGACAGGGGTCGGGAATGAGCAGTTCTTC
CASSPMTGVGNEQFF
>NA|TRBJ2-1|NA|TRBV10-3
TGTGCCATCCCCCAAAAGGCAAGGGCCCTTAAGAACAATGAGCAGTTCTTC
CAIPQKARALKNNEQFF
>NA|TRBJ1-1|NA|TRBV2
TGTGCCAGCAGTGCCGCAGGGGCCGTGAACACTGAAGCTTTCTTT
CASSAAGAVNTEAFF
>many|TRBJ1-5|NA|TRBV7-8
TGTGCCAGCAGCGGAGGGACCGGGCTAGGTCAGCCCCAGCATTTT
CASSGGTGLGQPQHF
>medium-sized|TRBJ1-1|TRBD1|TRBV20-1
TGCAGTGTGAACAGGGGGGAGAACACTGAAGCTTTCTTT
CSVNRGENTEAFF
>NA|TRBJ1-1|NA|TRBV6-6
TGTGCCAGCAGTTACACGGACTTAGCTGAAGCTTTCTTT
CASSYTDLAEAFF
>many|TRBJ1-6|NA|TRBV20-1
TGCAGTGCTAGGCAGGGGTATAATTCACCCCTCCACTTT
CSARQGYNSPLHF
>NA|TRBJ1-3|NA|TRBV10-3
TGTGCCATCAGTGCCGCCGAGGATTTCTCTGGAAACACCATATATTTT
CAISAAEDFSGNTIYF
>NA|TRBJ1-3|NA|TRBV2
TGTGCCAGCAGTGAACAAAGGGGCTCTGGAAACACCATATATTTT
CASSEQRGSGNTIYF
>NA|TRBJ2-5|NA|TRBV7-7
TGTGCTAGCAGCTCGGACTACCAAGAGACCCAGTACTTC
CASSSDYQETQYF
>many|TRBJ1-6|NA|TRBV7-2
TGTGCCAGCAGCTTAGGCGGCTCCTATAATTCACCCCTCCACTTT
CASSLGGSYNSPLHF
>few|TRBJ2-7|TRBD1|TRBV29-1
TGCAGCGTCCAGGCCGGGACAGGGGGGAGAGACTTC
CSVQAGTGGRDF
>NA|TRBJ2-7|TRBD2|TRBV20-1
TGCAGCCTAGGACTAGCCGGGACCTCCTACGAGCAGTACTTC
CSLGLAGTSYEQYF
>few|TRBJ1-2|NA|TRBV15
TGTGCCACCAGCGATCACCTTAGAGTGGCTATATTCTTATGTGCTAACTATGGCTACACCTTC
CATSDHLRVAIFLCANYGYTF
>many|TRBJ2-2|NA|TRBV10-1
TGCGCCAGCAGTGAGTCGTCGGAGACCGGGGAGCTGTTTTTT
CASSESSETGELFF